The rows below give T cell receptor beta chains drawn from one sample of a study of shared clonotypes between healthy human individuals. The repertoire was sequenced with immunoSEQ multiplex PCR; TCRdb's copy has only in-frame clones and lacks some. The data hold 950,000 to 1,100,000 clones, with around 82% observed a single time. Sequencing was carried out using memory CD4+ T cells from PBMCs. Every receptor here comes from a man younger than 35 in good health. Some clones in this sample may be carry-over from other donors' samples. The CDR3 runs from the conserved cysteine through the conserved F or W. The D gene is left open where the match is weak. The size of a clone is reported for some rows only, either as once, few or many, or as a class for expanded clones.

- | - | TRBJ1-5 | TRBV19 | TGTGCCAGTAGTATCTCCCGGGGGGGAAGCAATCAGCCCCAGCATTTT | CASSISRGGSNQPQHF
- | - | TRBJ1-3 | TRBV19 | TGTGCCAGTAGGACCACCGGGGGAAACACCATATATTTT | CASRTTGGNTIYF
- | - | TRBJ2-7 | TRBV7-2 | TGTGCCAGCAGCTTAAACAGCTCCCCCTACGAGCAGTACTTC | CASSLNSSPYEQYF
- | once | TRBJ1-1 | TRBV5-1 | TGCGCCAGCAGCCACTATCGAGGTCAGGGAAAGACTGAAGCTTTCTTT | CASSHYRGQGKTEAFF
TRBD1 | - | TRBJ1-1 | TRBV7-7 | TGTGCCAGCAGCTTGCGGCCAGGGGGGGAAGCTTTCTTT | CASSLRPGGEAFF
TRBD2 | few | TRBJ2-7 | TRBV27 | TGTGCCAGCAGTAGGGCGGGAGGCACCTACGAGCAGTACTTC | CASSRAGGTYEQYF
- | - | TRBJ2-7 | TRBV9 | TGTGCCAGCAGCGTAGGGACAGGAGGGTACTACGAGCAGTACTTC | CASSVGTGGYYEQYF
- | - | TRBJ1-3 | TRBV10-3 | TGTGCCATCAGTGACGGGGGGAACTCTGGAAACACCATATATTTT | CAISDGGNSGNTIYF
- | - | TRBJ1-2 | TRBV5-1 | TGCGCCAGCAGCTTATCAGGCGTCTATGGCTACACCTTC | CASSLSGVYGYTF
TRBD1 | - | TRBJ1-5 | TRBV2 | TGTGCCAGCAGTCGACAGGGGAAATCCAATCAGCCCCAGCATTTT | CASSRQGKSNQPQHF
- | - | TRBJ2-5 | TRBV5-1 | TGCGCCAGCAGCTTGGTGGCAGCCCGGGAGACCCAGTACTTC | CASSLVAARETQYF
TRBD1 | - | TRBJ1-4 | TRBV7-6 | TGTGCCAGCAGCTTGCTCGGACAGGATAATGAAAAACTGTTTTTT | CASSLLGQDNEKLFF
- | - | TRBJ2-7 | TRBV11-2 | TGTGCCAGCAGCTCCCGGGACGTGCTTATGGCCTTC | CASSSRDVLMAF
TRBD2 | - | TRBJ2-1 | TRBV9 | TGTGCCAGCAGCGTAGCGGGAGGGCCCTACAATGAGCAGTTCTTC | CASSVAGGPYNEQFF
- | once | TRBJ2-1 | TRBV19 | TGTGCCAGTACCCGGGGGGCGACTTACAATGAGCAGTTCTTC | CASTRGATYNEQFF
- | once | TRBJ2-5 | TRBV11-3 | TGTGCCAGCAGCTTAGGTGGCAGGGAGACCCAGTACTTC | CASSLGGRETQYF
- | - | TRBJ2-7 | TRBV27 | TGTGCCAGCAGAACTTTTTTAAGAGGGAGAGACCCTTACGAGCAGTACTTC | CASRTFLRGRDPYEQYF
- | - | TRBJ2-7 | TRBV30 | TGTGCCTGGAGTGTTAGTAGAGGGACCTCCTACGAGCAGTACTTC | CAWSVSRGTSYEQYF
TRBD1 | - | TRBJ2-7 | TRBV5-6 | TGTGCCAGCAGCACGGCCACAGGGGAAGGGGGCGAGCAGTACTTC | CASSTATGEGGEQYF
- | - | TRBJ2-4 | TRBV20-1 | TGCAGTGCTGAAAGGGGTAACATTCAGTACTTC | CSAERGNIQYF
TRBD2 | once | TRBJ2-3 | TRBV19 | TGTGCCAGTATCGGGACTAGCGGTTTCACAGATACGCAGTATTTT | CASIGTSGFTDTQYF
- | - | TRBJ2-6 | TRBV7-2 | TGTGCCAGCAGCTTTTTGACAGGCATGGCTGGGGCCAACGTCCTGACTTTC | CASSFLTGMAGANVLTF
- | - | TRBJ1-3 | TRBV4-2 | TGTGCCAGCAGCCAACTTACTGGGGGGCGAGGAAACACCATATATTTT | CASSQLTGGRGNTIYF
TRBD2 | many | TRBJ2-7 | TRBV19 | TGTGCCAGTAGTATAGACCCGGGGGGGCCGCGGCACGAGCAGTACTTC | CASSIDPGGPRHEQYF
TRBD1 | - | TRBJ2-6 | TRBV27 | TGTGCCAGCAGTACCAAAGGGACAGGGATGAGAGGGGCCAACGTCCTGACTTTC | CASSTKGTGMRGANVLTF
TRBD2 | - | TRBJ2-5 | TRBV28 | TGTGCCAGCAGTTCCCTAGCGGGAGCAGGGGAGACCCAGTACTTC | CASSSLAGAGETQYF
- | - | TRBJ2-7 | TRBV29-1 | TGCAGCGTTGAAGATCGAGGCAGGTCCTACGAGCAGTACTTC | CSVEDRGRSYEQYF
- | - | TRBJ2-5 | TRBV9 | TGTGCCAGCAACCCGACTAGCCAAGAGACCCAGTACTTC | CASNPTSQETQYF
- | - | TRBJ2-7 | TRBV4-2 | TGTGCCAGCAGCCAAGCGAGCGACTTTTCCTACGAGCAGTACTTC | CASSQASDFSYEQYF
- | - | TRBJ2-7 | TRBV5-1 | TGCGCCAGCAGCTTGGCATTGGTCGGCGAGCAGTACTTC | CASSLALVGEQYF